One and the same sample provided the 31 T cell receptor beta chains below, sequenced in a study of T-cell reconstitution after alpha-beta-depleted transplantation in children. Unique molecular identifiers were used to barcode this TCRbeta library. One entry per CDR3 protein results from TCRdb running MiXCR on the PCR reads. The repertoire holds around 410,000 distinct CDR3 sequences, with approximately 10% as singletons. The sequencing used PBMCs from the stem cell graft donor, collected from the stem cell graft. These receptors came from a human donor who donated a stem cell graft to a child with acute myeloid leukemia.

This clonotype was found a few times. The CDR3 nucleotides are TGTGCCAGCAGCAACGGACTAGCTTCGAATGAGCAGTTCTTC. Its protein is CASSNGLASNEQFF. This chain uses TRBV7-3 with TRBJ2-1; 8 bases map to TRBD2. CDR3 size: 14 residues. Trimming cost V 5 bases and J 7 bases; bases outside gene matches: 7. Germline loops: CDR1 SGHTA, CDR2 FQGTGA.

The chain is built from TRBV2 and TRBJ2-7; 10 positions match TRBD1. The germline gives CDR1 SNHLY, CDR2 FYNNEI. The CDR3 is 16 residues long. V shed 1 base, J shed 3 bases, and the junction held 6 bases outside the gene matches. The CDR3 DNA reads as TGTGCCAGCAGTGAAGATAGGGACAGGGGCGTCTACGAGCAGTACTTC. Its protein is CASSEDRDRGVYEQYF.

The chain links TRBV20-1 to TRBJ2-1; a weak D match, TRBD2 (6 bases). CDR1 is DFQATT and CDR2 is SNEGSKA in the germline V gene (reference sequence). The germline V and J ends were trimmed by 3 bases and 3 bases, with 21 bases remaining between them. The CDR3 contains 17 residues. Here the CDR3 DNA reads TGCAGTGCTAGTGGTAACAATTGGAGGGAGAGCTACAATGAGCAGTTCTTC. It translates to CSASGNNWRESYNEQFF.

The chain carries TRBV7-6 and TRBJ1-1; D is uncertain. The CDR3 runs to 16 residues. V shed 1 base and J shed 0 bases, with 12 bases lying between them. The V gene's germline CDR1 is SGHVS and CDR2 FNYEAQ. The CDR3 DNA sequence: TGTGCCAGCAGCTTAGGGAGGGCAGGCATGAACACTGAAGCTTTCTTT. Its protein is CASSLGRAGMNTEAFF.

This clonotype was seen more than once but under ten times. This sequence joins TRBV20-1 and TRBJ1-1, with 9 bases matching TRBD1. CDR3 length: 14 amino acids. V shed 2 bases and J 5 bases; nucleotides not matched to a gene: 6. Germline-derived CDR1 and CDR2 are DFQATT and SNEGSKA (reference sequence). The CDR3 DNA follows: TGCAGTGCTAGATCAACAGGGGGCCAAACTGAAGCTTTCTTT. Its translation: CSARSTGGQTEAFF.

This chain uses TRBV29-1 with TRBJ2-2; D may match TRBD1 or TRBD2 (5 bases each). The germline CDR1 and CDR2 sequences are SQVTM and ANQGSEA. This CDR3 comprises 14 residues. Trimming removed 4 bases at V and 4 bases at J, with 13 bases between. The CDR3 region has the DNA TGCAGCGTTGGTTGGGGACCGGGCACCGGGGAGCTGTTTTTT. Translated, it gives CSVGWGPGTGELFF.

This clonotype has a handful of counts. The chain recombines TRBV25-1 with TRBJ2-1; 9 bases align to TRBD1. Germline V gene sequence: CDR1 MGHDK, CDR2 SYGVNS. This CDR3 comprises 18 residues. V dropped 2 bases and J dropped 10; count of bases not matched to a gene: 18. The CDR3 DNA reads as TGTGCCAGCAGTGAACAGGAACCTCCCCCGGGACAGGGAAGCGAGCAGTTCTTC. Amino acids: CASSEQEPPPGQGSEQFF.

The chain couples TRBV12-3 or TRBV12-4 to TRBJ1-5, with unresolved D. This CDR3 is 13 amino acids long. Between the trimmed V and J ends, which lost 6 bases and 11 bases, there was a span of 17 bases. This CDR3 reads CASSSSLFLSQHF. As DNA, the CDR3 is TGTGCCAGCAGCTCTAGCTTGTTCCTTTCCCAGCATTTT.

The V gene is TRBV20-1, the J gene TRBJ2-1; the match to TRBD2 covers 13 bases. With 5 bases clipped from V and 3 bases from J, the junction kept 10 bases outside the gene matches. Germline CDR1 and CDR2: DFQATT and SNEGSKA (reference sequence). CDR3 length equals 17 residues. For the CDR3, the DNA is TGCAGTGCTCCACGACTAGCGGGAGGTTGGCTCTACAATGAGCAGTTCTTC. This codes for CSAPRLAGGWLYNEQFF.

A few counts support this clonotype. This chain connects TRBV20-1 to TRBJ2-1; D is unresolved. The CDR3 runs 12 residues. Trimming pared 3 bases from V and 9 bases from J, leaving 12 bases between. From germline, CDR1 is DFQATT and CDR2 SNEGSKA (reference sequence). The CDR3 protein is CSASKGPGEQFF. CDR3 DNA: TGCAGTGCTAGTAAGGGCCCCGGTGAGCAGTTCTTC.

This clonotype was counted many times. The chain joins TRBV5-4 to TRBJ1-6, with D perhaps matching TRBD1 (5 bases). With 1 base removed from V and 7 bases from J, the gap between germline ends came to 12 bases. The CDR3 runs 15 residues. Germline-derived CDR1 and CDR2 are SGHNT and YYREEE (reference sequence). CDR3 coding DNA: TGTGCCAGCAGCTTGAGGGGACTCCCCAATTCACCCCTCCACTTT. This translates into CASSLRGLPNSPLHF.

This chain uses TRBV5-1 with TRBJ2-5, with 11 bases lining up with TRBD2. Per germline, CDR1 SGHRS and CDR2 YFSETQ. The CDR3 covers 16 residues. V shed 4 bases, J shed 4 bases, and the junction held 9 bases outside the gene matches. The chain's CDR3 is CASSLVAGGGAETQYF. The CDR3 bases are TGCGCCAGCAGCCTCGTAGCGGGAGGGGGCGCAGAGACCCAGTACTTC.

The rearrangement uses TRBV2 and TRBJ2-3; a weak D match, TRBD2 (5 bases). CDR3 size: 11 residues. CDR1 is SNHLY, CDR2 FYNNEI, per germline. V lost 10 bases and J lost 6, with 11 bases in between. CDR3 in DNA: TGTGCCATCTCAAAGCGGGATACGCAGTATTTT. Amino acids: CAISKRDTQYF.

This clonotype was seen many times. J is TRBJ1-1 and V is TRBV5-1; 10 bases match TRBD1. Germline assignment: CDR1 SGHRS and CDR2 YFSETQ. The CDR3 consists of 14 residues. V trimming: 0 bases; J trimming: 4 bases; junction bases outside the gene matches: 0. The CDR3 DNA sequence: TGCGCCAGCAGCTTGGGGACAGGGGGCACTGAAGCTTTCTTT. Amino acid sequence: CASSLGTGGTEAFF. The complete variable domain, with remaining parts taken from reference TRBV5-1 and TRBJ1-1, reads KAGVTQTPRYLIKTRGQQVTLSCSPISGHRSVSWYQQTPGQGLQFLFEYFSETQRNKGNFPGRFSGRQFSNSRSEMNVSTLELGDSALYLCASSLGTGGTEAFFGQGTRLTVV.

J is TRBJ1-2 and V is TRBV4-1, with a weak D call TRBD1 (6 bases). Trimming shortened V by 1 base and J by 5 bases, and 14 bases separated the two germline ends. This CDR3 region has 15 residues. Germline V lookup: CDR1 MGHRA, CDR2 YSYEKL. The CDR3 DNA is TGCGCCAGCAGCCAAGCGGGGGCGGTTGTTTATGGCTACACCTTC. Encoded protein: CASSQAGAVVYGYTF.

This clonotype was detected many times. This rearrangement joins TRBV5-1 to TRBJ2-7; D not resolved. Germline lookup yields CDR1 SGHRS and CDR2 YFSETQ. The CDR3 has 13 amino acids. With 0 bases removed from V and 4 bases from J, the gap between germline ends came to 8 bases. The CDR3 bases are TGCGCCAGCAGCTTGGATAACCGTTACGAGCAGTACTTC. Its protein is CASSLDNRYEQYF.

CDR3 loop: CASSLVRNSPLHF. The DNA of the CDR3 is TGTGCCAGCAGCTTGGTGAGGAATTCACCCCTCCACTTT. This chain uses TRBV5-4 with TRBJ1-6, with D unresolved. The V and J ends lost 0 bases and 7 bases respectively, with 5 bases between them. There are 13 residues in the CDR3. The V gene's germline CDR1 is SGHNT and CDR2 YYREEE (reference sequence). The full variable domain, in which reference TRBV5-4 and TRBJ1-6 provide the parts outside the CDR3, is ETGVTQSPTHLIKTRGQQVTLRCSSQSGHNTVSWYQQALGQGPQFIFQYYREEENGRGNFPPRFSGLQFPNYSSELNVNALELDDSALYLCASSLVRNSPLHFGNGTRLTVT.

This clonotype was seen a handful of times. The rearrangement links TRBV6-6 to TRBJ2-7; D possibly matches TRBD1 or TRBD2 (5 bases each). Per germline, CDR1 MNHNY and CDR2 SVGAGI (reference sequence). The CDR3 length is 13 residues. Between the trimmed V and J ends, which lost 2 bases and 3 bases, there was a span of 8 bases. In DNA form, the CDR3 reads TGTGCCAGCAGTTACGGGGGATACTACGAGCAGTACTTC. Translation gives CASSYGGYYEQYF.

Written as DNA, the CDR3 is TGCAGTGCTGTGGACTGGTCGGAGACCCAGTACTTC. This sequence encodes CSAVDWSETQYF. The V gene is TRBV20-1, the J gene TRBJ2-5, with TRBD2 as a possible D gene (5 bases). In germline, CDR1 is DFQATT, CDR2 SNEGSKA (reference sequence). Trimming pared 5 bases from V and 5 bases from J, leaving 12 bases between. The length of the CDR3 is 12 residues.

This clonotype was observed a few times. The J gene is TRBJ2-1, the V gene TRBV20-1; D tentatively fits TRBD1 or TRBD2 (5 bases each). V was clipped by 3 bases and J by 0 bases, with 12 bases between them. The CDR3 totals 15 residues. Germline V gene sequence: CDR1 DFQATT, CDR2 SNEGSKA (reference sequence). CDR3 sequence reads: CSASRWGSSYNEQFF. The DNA of the CDR3 is TGCAGTGCTAGTAGGTGGGGGAGCTCCTACAATGAGCAGTTCTTC.

This clonotype has more than one count but fewer than ten. The chain carries TRBV12-3 or TRBV12-4 and TRBJ2-5; either TRBD1 or TRBD2 may supply D (5 bases each). The CDR3 loop spans 13 amino acids. The ends were cut back, 2 bases at V and 5 bases at J, with 9 bases in the middle. The CDR3 region is CASSLIGAETQYF. The CDR3 DNA is TGTGCCAGCAGTTTAATCGGGGCCGAGACCCAGTACTTC.

This clonotype appeared a few times. The chain employs TRBV6-5 and TRBJ1-1; 9 bases align to TRBD1. The CDR3 is 15 residues long. The V segment lost 0 bases and the J segment 5 bases; nucleotides outside the gene matches: 4. Germline loops: CDR1 MNHEY, CDR2 SVGAGI. Here the CDR3 reads CASSYSGTGITEAFF. The CDR3 DNA reads as TGTGCCAGCAGTTACTCTGGGACAGGGATAACTGAAGCTTTCTTT.

This clonotype occurred many times. The chain combines TRBV6-1 with TRBJ1-5, with 10 bases matching TRBD1. Trimming took 5 bases from V and 7 from J; bases not matched to a gene: 5. Germline values: CDR1 MNHNS, CDR2 SASEGT. The CDR3 totals 14 residues. CDR3 in DNA: TGTGCCAGCAGTCGACAGGGGGCAAGGCAGCCCCAGCATTTT. Translated, it gives CASSRQGARQPQHF.

Worth noting for this clonotype: Since a much larger clone is just one base distant, this may be a read error. V gene TRBV5-1 combines with J gene TRBJ2-2; D ambiguous. V lost 7 bases and J lost 2, with 12 bases in between. Germline CDR1 is SGHRS and CDR2 is YFSETQ. CDR3 length: 14 amino acids. The CDR3 protein is CASSNKLNTGELFF. The DNA for the CDR3 is TGCGCCAGCTCTAACAAGTTAAACACCGGGGAGCTGTTTTTT.

This rearrangement joins TRBV7-6 to TRBJ2-2; D assignment may be TRBD1 or TRBD2 (5 bases each). The CDR3 runs 17 residues. Germline values: CDR1 SGHVS, CDR2 FNYEAQ. The germline V and J ends were trimmed by 3 bases and 6 bases, with 20 bases remaining between them. The CDR3: CASSFSLGRRSAGELFF. The CDR3 DNA sequence: TGTGCCAGCAGCTTCTCTTTGGGACGGCGGTCGGCCGGGGAGCTGTTTTTT.

The J gene is TRBJ2-7, the V gene TRBV21-1; TRBD1, as called in the table, went unchecked against the DNA. TRBV21-1 is marked as a pseudogene. The CDR3 runs 14 residues. The DNA for the CDR3 is TGTGCCAGCAGCAGAACAGGTTACCCCTACGAGCAGTACGTC. This codes for CASSRTGYPYEQYV.

The chain has TRBV4-1 and TRBJ2-1, with 10 bases matching TRBD2. The junction had 3 bases not matched to a gene; V was cut back by 1 base and J by 3 bases. The CDR3 has 16 amino acids. In germline, CDR1 is MGHRA, CDR2 YSYEKL. The CDR3 spells CASSQVLAGGYNEQFF. The CDR3 DNA reads as TGCGCCAGCAGCCAAGTTTTAGCGGGAGGCTACAATGAGCAGTTCTTC.

The CDR3 loop is CASSLVGTGSEAFF. The CDR3 nucleotides are TGTGCCAGCAGCTTAGTTGGGACAGGGTCTGAAGCTTTCTTT. V gene TRBV7-3 combines with J gene TRBJ1-1; 9 bases align to TRBD1. Germline CDR1 SGHTA, CDR2 FQGTGA. This CDR3 region has 14 residues. The V gene end was trimmed by 2 bases and the J gene end by 6 bases; junction bases not matched to a gene: 4.

This chain uses TRBV29-1 with TRBJ2-1, with 7 bases fitting TRBD2. J was trimmed by 2 bases and V by 5 bases; bases with no gene match: 9. The CDR3 has 15 amino acids. Germline loops: CDR1 SQVTM, CDR2 ANQGSEA. CDR3 protein: CSVRVGGYAYNEQFF. The CDR3 DNA reads as TGCAGCGTTCGGGTGGGGGGGTACGCCTACAATGAGCAGTTCTTC.

This clonotype was counted only a few times. The chain combines TRBV6-1 with TRBJ2-3; 9 nucleotides match TRBD2. Germline V lookup: CDR1 MNHNS, CDR2 SASEGT. V shed 6 bases, J shed 3 bases, and the junction held 1 base outside the gene matches. The CDR3 totals 13 residues. CDR3 protein: CASRREGTDTQYF. DNA for the CDR3: TGTGCCAGCAGGCGGGAGGGGACAGATACGCAGTATTTT.

This clonotype was detected a few times. The chain recombines TRBV30 with TRBJ1-3, with 7 bases identical to TRBD1. This CDR3 is built from 13 residues. CDR1 is GTSNPN, CDR2 SVGIG, per germline (reference sequence). The V gene end was trimmed by 5 bases and the J gene end by 3 bases; junction bases not matched to a gene: 4. Here the CDR3 reads CAWDRASGNTIYF. CDR3 DNA: TGTGCCTGGGACAGGGCGAGTGGAAACACCATATATTTT.